This TCR beta chain was observed in a study of blood T cell repertoires in COVID-19. Overall study: Italy, Spain and the United States were the sources of the convalescent and acute COVID-19 samples.

TCRdb's table, derived via immunoSEQ multiplex PCR, lists solely in-frame clones and lacks some. The data hold 200,000 to 250,000 clones, with around nine tenths observed a single time. This CDR3 has 17 residues. Germline V gene lookup returns CDR1 SGHTA and CDR2 FQGTGA. V shed 5 bases and J shed 0 bases, with 18 bases lying between them. This TCR was sampled from an older woman with acute or convalescent COVID-19. The sequenced sample was peripheral blood. The chain couples TRBV7-3 to TRBJ2-3; a weak D match, TRBD1 (6 bases). CDR3 protein: CASSLHQTGLSTDTQYF. The CDR3 DNA is TGTGCCAGCAGCCTGCACCAGACAGGTCTAAGCACAGATACGCAGTATTTT.